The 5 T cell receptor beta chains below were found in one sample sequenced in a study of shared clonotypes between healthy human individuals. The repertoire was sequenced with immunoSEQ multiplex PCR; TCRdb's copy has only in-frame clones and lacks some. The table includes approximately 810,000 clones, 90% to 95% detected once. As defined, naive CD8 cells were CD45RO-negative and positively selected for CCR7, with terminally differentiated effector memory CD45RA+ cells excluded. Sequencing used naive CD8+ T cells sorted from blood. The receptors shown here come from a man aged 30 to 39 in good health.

The CDR3 spells CASSNPVVGDTGELFF. The CDR3 DNA reads TGTGCCAGCAGTAACCCGGTGGTGGGGGACACCGGGGAGCTGTTTTTT. This chain uses TRBV27 with TRBJ2-2; D tentatively fits TRBD1 or TRBD2 (5 bases each). V lost 5 bases and J lost 3, with 16 bases in between. Germline V gene sequence: CDR1 MNHEY, CDR2 SMNVEV (reference sequence). This CDR3 has 16 residues.

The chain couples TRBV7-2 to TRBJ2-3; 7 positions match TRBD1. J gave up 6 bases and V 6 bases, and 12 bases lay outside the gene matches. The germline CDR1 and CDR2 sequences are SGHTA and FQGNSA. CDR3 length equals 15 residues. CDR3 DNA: TGTGCCAGCAGTCATCGGACAGGAGCTTGGGATACGCAGTATTTT. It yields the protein CASSHRTGAWDTQYF.

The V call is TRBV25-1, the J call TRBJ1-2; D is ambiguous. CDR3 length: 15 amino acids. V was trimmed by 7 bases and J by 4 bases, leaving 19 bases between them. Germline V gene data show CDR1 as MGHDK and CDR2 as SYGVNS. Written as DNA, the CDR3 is TGTGCCAGCACCGGCCCGACTGGGCGCTCCTATGGCTACACCTTC. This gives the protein CASTGPTGRSYGYTF.

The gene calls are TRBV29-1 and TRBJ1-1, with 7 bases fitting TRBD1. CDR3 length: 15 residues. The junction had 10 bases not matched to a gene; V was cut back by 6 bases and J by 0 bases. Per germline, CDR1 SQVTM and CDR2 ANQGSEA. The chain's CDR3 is CSVSGTAHMNTEAFF. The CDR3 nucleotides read TGCAGCGTCTCCGGGACAGCTCACATGAACACTGAAGCTTTCTTT.

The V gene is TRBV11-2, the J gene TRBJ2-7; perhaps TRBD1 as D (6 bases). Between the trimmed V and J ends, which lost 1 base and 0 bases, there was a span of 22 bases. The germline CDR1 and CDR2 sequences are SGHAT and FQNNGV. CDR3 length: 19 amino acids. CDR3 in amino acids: CASSLVRGSGSSPSYEQYF. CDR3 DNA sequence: TGTGCCAGCAGCTTAGTTAGGGGGTCTGGCAGTTCCCCCTCCTACGAGCAGTACTTC.